The entry that follows covers one T cell receptor beta chain sequence. Its binding antigen is unknown. Per-base quality was not reported, and no clone a single base away is much larger than it. Collaborating institutions collected whole blood in K2EDTA tubes following their own protocols. For TCRbeta analysis, collaborators shipped samples in one of three forms: frozen whole blood, isolated PBMCs, or DNA extracted from either of those sample types. This entry belongs to a study of blood T cell repertoires in COVID-19 (dated by TCRdb to between 2020 and 2021). Describing the broader study: Samples covering the acute and convalescent phases of COVID-19 were provided by collaborators in the United States, Italy and Spain. The prospective study material was composed of cDNA or gDNA derived from T cells, B-cell-depleted T cells, or PBMCs. Deeply sampled blood TCRbeta repertoires from subjects exposed to, actively infected with, or recovered from COVID-19 were included in the dataset. The repertoires were made available in a free public database intended to serve as a resource for research on the immune response to SARS-CoV-2. The samples were drawn from the first 160 participants of the ongoing ImmuneRACE study and from 1,254 subjects provided by 6 global collaborators. A de-identified subject ID, COVID-19 status, age in years and sex were almost always included in the sample metadata. HLA class I and class II types, where available, came from metadata supplied by the sample provider rather than from assay-based typing.

The immunoSEQ Assay, a bias-controlled multiplex PCR, was used to amplify TCRbeta CDR3 regions from genomic DNA. As for the authors' bioinformatics: Within the assay, amplification of reference gene primers was used to estimate how many nucleated cells each sample contained. Sequence reads were collapsed and filtered to measure the absolute abundance of every unique TCRbeta CDR3 rearrangement. Productive Simpson clonality was computed per sample as the square root of Simpson's diversity index over productive rearrangements. The source is immuneACCESS, and TCRdb retained only in-frame sequences with V and J called. Part of the clones is not carried over; for the studies checked, unresolved V genes explain less than half of this, and the remainder is unexplained. V and J calls and clone size are those listed in that table; D and trimming were worked out from the DNA. The table for this sample lists under 100,000 clones; about four fifths of them were counted only once. The ten largest account for approximately 2.3% of the sample.

The CDR3 spans 17 residues, from the cysteine through the phenylalanine. Only the CDR3 region is kept as DNA, spanning 51 bases read in frame from base 1. CDR1 and CDR2, looked up from the germline V gene, are MGHRA and YSYEKL. V drops 0 bases and J drops 5 bases, leaving 19 bases in between. Results the study describes overall, beyond this receptor: How much clinical and demographic metadata was included differed by source and by participant, and the metadata was provided uncurated.

The chain employs TRBV4-1 and TRBJ2-5, with TRBD1 perhaps the D gene, on 6 matching bases. The source of this sequence is a woman between 70 and 85 years old with acute or convalescent COVID-19. Specimen: peripheral blood. The CDR3 protein: CASSQDPGRSQGETQYF. The sequenced DNA: TGCGCCAGCAGCCAAGATCCGGGCAGGTCTCAGGGGGAGACCCAGTACTTC.